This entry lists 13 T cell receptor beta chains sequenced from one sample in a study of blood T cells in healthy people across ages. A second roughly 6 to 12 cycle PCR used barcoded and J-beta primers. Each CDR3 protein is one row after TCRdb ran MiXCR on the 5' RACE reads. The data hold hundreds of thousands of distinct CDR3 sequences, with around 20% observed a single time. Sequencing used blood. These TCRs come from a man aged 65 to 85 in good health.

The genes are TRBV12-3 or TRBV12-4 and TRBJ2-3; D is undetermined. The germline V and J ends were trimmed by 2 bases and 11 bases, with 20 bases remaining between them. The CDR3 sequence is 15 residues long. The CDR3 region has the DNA TGTGCCAGCAGTTTAAGCAGAGGCAGAGCAGATGTGCAGTATTTT. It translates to CASSLSRGRADVQYF.

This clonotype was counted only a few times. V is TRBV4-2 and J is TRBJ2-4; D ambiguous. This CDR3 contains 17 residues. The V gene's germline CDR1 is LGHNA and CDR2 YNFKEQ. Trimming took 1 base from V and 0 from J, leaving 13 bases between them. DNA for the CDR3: TGTGCCAGCAGCCAAGTCCAAGACCCCCTAGCCAAAAACATTCAGTACTTC. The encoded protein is CASSQVQDPLAKNIQYF.

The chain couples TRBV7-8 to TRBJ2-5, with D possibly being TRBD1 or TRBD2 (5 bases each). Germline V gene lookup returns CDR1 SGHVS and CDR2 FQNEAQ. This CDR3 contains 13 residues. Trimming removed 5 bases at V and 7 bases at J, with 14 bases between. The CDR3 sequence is CASSIQDGGTQYF. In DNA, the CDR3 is TGTGCCAGCAGCATTCAAGATGGGGGGACCCAGTACTTC. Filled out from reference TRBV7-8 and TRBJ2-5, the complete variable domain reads GAGVSQSPRYKVAKRGQDVALRCDPISGHVSLFWYQQALGQGPEFLTYFQNEAQLDKSGLPSDRFFAERPEGSVSTLKIQRTQQEDSAVYLCASSIQDGGTQYFGPGTRLLVL.

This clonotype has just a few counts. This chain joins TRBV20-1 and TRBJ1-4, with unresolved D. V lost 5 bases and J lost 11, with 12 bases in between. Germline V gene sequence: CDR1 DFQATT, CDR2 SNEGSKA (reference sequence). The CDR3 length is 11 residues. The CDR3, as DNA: TGCAGTGCTGCGGATTTGGCCAAACTGTTTTTT. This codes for CSAADLAKLFF.

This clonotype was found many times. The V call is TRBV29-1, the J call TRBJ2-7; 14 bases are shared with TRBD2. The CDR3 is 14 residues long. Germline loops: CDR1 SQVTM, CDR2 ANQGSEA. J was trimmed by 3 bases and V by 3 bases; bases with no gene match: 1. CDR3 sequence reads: CSVDGLAGGYEQYF. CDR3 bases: TGCAGCGTTGACGGACTAGCGGGAGGCTACGAGCAGTACTTC.

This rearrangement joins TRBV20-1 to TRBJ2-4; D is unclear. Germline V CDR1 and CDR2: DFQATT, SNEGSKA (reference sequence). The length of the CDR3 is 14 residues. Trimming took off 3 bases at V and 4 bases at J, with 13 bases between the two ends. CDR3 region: CSASGPNEKNIQYF. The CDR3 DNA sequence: TGCAGTGCTAGTGGGCCGAACGAGAAAAACATTCAGTACTTC.

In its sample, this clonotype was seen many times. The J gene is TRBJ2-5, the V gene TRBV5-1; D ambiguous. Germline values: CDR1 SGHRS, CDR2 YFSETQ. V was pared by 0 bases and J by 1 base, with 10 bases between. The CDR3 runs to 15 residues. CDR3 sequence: CASSLAPATQETQYF. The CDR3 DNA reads TGCGCCAGCAGCTTGGCCCCGGCGACCCAAGAGACCCAGTACTTC.

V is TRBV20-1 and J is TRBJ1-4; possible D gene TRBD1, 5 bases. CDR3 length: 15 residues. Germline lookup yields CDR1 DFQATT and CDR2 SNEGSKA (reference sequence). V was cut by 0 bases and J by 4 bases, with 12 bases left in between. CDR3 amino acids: CSARESGGNNEKLFF. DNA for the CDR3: TGCAGTGCTAGAGAGTCCGGGGGTAATAATGAAAAACTGTTTTTT.

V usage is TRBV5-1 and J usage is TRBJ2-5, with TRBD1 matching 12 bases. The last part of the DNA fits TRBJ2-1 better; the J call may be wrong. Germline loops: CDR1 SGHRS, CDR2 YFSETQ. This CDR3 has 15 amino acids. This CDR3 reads CASSSRDRGLDEQFF. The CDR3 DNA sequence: TGCGCCAGCAGCTCCCGGGACAGGGGGCTGGATGAGCAGTTCTTC.

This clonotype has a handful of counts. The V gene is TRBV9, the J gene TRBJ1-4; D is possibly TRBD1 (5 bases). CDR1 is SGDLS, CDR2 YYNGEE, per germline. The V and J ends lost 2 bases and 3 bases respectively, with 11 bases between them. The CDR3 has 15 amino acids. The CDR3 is CASSVTAGANEKLFF. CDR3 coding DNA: TGTGCCAGCAGCGTCACAGCGGGGGCTAATGAAAAACTGTTTTTT.

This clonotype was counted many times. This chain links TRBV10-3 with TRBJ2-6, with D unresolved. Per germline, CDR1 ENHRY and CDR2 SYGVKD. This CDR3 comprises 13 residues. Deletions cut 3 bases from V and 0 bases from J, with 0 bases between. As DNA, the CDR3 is TGTGCCATCAGTGACTCTGGGGCCAACGTCCTGACTTTC. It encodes CAISDSGANVLTF.

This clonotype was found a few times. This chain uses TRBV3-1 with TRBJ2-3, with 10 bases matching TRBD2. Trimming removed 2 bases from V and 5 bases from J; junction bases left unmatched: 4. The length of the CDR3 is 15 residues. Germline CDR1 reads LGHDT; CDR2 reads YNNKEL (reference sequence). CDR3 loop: CASSQTSGMRDTQYF. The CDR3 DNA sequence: TGTGCCAGCAGCCAAACTAGCGGGATGCGAGATACGCAGTATTTT.

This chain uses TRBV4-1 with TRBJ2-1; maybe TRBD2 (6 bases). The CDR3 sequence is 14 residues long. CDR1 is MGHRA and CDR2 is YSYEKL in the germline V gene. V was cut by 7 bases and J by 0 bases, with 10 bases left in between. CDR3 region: CASNLGSSYNEQFF. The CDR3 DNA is TGCGCCAGCAACCTCGGGAGCTCCTACAATGAGCAGTTCTTC.